This TCR beta chain was recovered during a study of OX40 agonist ivuxolimab in advanced cancers. Whole-study context: Participants averaged about 60 years of age (range roughly 23 to 79) and were over 75% male. Points from the study as a whole: By week 6 at 0.1 to 3.0 mg/kg, blood CD4+ and CD8+ T cells had expanded clonally. Researchers did not determine the expanded peripheral T cells' antigen specificity.

Clones were sequenced by immunoSEQ multiplex PCR, and TCRdb holds only the in-frame ones, with some missing. The sample carries tens of thousands of clones, 80% to 90% recorded once. With 0 bases removed from V and 4 bases from J, the gap between germline ends came to 11 bases. Germline CDR1 is SGHTS and CDR2 is YDEGEE. The CDR3 runs to 16 residues. A note on this clone: The antigen is undetermined.

The TCR was taken from an adult with an advanced solid tumor such as melanoma, head and neck, liver or kidney cancer. This specimen was CD4+ or CD8+ T cells sorted from blood, taken in a trial of the OX40 agonist ivuxolimab. The rearrangement joins TRBV5-8 to TRBJ2-6; D gene uncertain. The CDR3 nucleotides read TGTGCCAGCAGCTTGGAGAAAGTTTTAGGGGCCAACGTCCTGACTTTC. It translates to CASSLEKVLGANVLTF.